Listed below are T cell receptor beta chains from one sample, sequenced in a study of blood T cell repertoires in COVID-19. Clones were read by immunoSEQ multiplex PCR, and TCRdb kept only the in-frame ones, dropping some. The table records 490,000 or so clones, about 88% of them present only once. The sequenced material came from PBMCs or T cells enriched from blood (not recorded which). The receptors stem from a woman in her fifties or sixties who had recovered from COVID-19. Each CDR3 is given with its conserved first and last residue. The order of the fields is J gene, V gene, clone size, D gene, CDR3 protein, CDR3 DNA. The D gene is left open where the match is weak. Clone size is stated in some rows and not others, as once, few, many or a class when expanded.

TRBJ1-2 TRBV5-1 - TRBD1 CASSSYRGSYPYGYTF TGCGCCAGCAGCTCGTACAGGGGGTCCTACCCCTATGGCTACACCTTC
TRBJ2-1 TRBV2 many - CASRRQSNEQFF TGTGCCAGCAGGAGACAGTCAAATGAGCAGTTCTTC
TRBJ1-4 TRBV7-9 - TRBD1 CASSFPGQGNEKLFF TGTGCCAGCAGCTTCCCGGGACAGGGGAATGAAAAACTGTTTTTT
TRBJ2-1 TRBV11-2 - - CASSLEQTSEQFF TGTGCCAGCAGCTTAGAACAGACCTCTGAGCAGTTCTTC
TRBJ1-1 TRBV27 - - CASSPDPGYSMNTEAFF TGTGCCAGCAGTCCAGATCCAGGATATTCCATGAACACTGAAGCTTTCTTT
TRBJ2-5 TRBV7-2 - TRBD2 CASSYLPPGLAGGETQYF TGTGCCAGCAGCTACCTCCCGCCGGGACTAGCGGGGGGTGAGACCCAGTACTTC
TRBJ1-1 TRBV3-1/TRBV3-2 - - CASSRAGLDTEAFF TGTGCCAGCAGCCGTGCAGGGTTAGACACTGAAGCTTTCTTT
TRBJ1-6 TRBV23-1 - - CASSHWTLGGNSPLHF TGCGCCAGCAGTCATTGGACCCTTGGAGGTAATTCACCCCTCCACTTT
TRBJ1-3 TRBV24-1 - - CATRDSGNTIYF TGTGCCACCCGGGACTCTGGAAACACCATATATTTT
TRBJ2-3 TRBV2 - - CASSGFTNTQYF TGTGCCAGTTCGGGGTTCACGAATACGCAGTATTTT
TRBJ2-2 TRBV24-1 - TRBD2 CATSDREGTGELFF TGTGCCACCAGTGACAGGGAGGGAACCGGGGAGCTGTTTTTT
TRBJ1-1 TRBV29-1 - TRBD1 CSVRDRGPEAFF TGCAGCGTACGGGACAGGGGGCCTGAAGCTTTCTTT
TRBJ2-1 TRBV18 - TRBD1 CASSPLGTGSNEQFF TGTGCCAGCTCACCACTCGGGACAGGAAGCAATGAGCAGTTCTTC
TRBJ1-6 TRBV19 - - CASRAGGSNSPLHF TGTGCCAGTAGGGCGGGAGGGAGTAATTCACCCCTCCACTTT
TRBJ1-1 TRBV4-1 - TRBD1 CASSHGGTGGWNTEAFF TGCGCCAGCAGCCACGGTGGGACAGGGGGCTGGAACACTGAAGCTTTCTTT
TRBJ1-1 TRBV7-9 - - CASSTGTLNTEAFF TGTGCCAGCAGCACCGGGACATTGAACACTGAAGCTTTCTTT
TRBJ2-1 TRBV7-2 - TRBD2 CASKKASGGSLYNEQFF TGTGCCAGCAAGAAAGCTAGCGGGGGATCCTTATACAATGAGCAGTTCTTC
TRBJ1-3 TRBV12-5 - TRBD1 CASGLPGTGVIARGNTIYF TGTGCTAGTGGTTTGCCCGGGACAGGGGTCATAGCGAGAGGAAACACCATATATTTT
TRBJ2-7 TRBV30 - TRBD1 CAWRTPDRDEQYF TGTGCCTGGAGAACGCCTGACAGGGACGAGCAGTACTTC
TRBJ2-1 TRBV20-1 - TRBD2 CSASAGRGQFF TGCAGTGCTAGTGCGGGGAGGGGGCAGTTCTTC
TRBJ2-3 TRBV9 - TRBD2 CASSVKGIAGLGDTQYF TGTGCCAGCAGCGTAAAGGGGATAGCGGGCCTCGGGGATACGCAGTATTTT
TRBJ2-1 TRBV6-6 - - CASNRVASEQFF TGTGCCAGCAATAGAGTAGCGAGTGAGCAGTTCTTC
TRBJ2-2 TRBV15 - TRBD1 CATSKDRGWGTGELFF TGTGCCACCAGCAAGGACAGGGGGTGGGGCACCGGGGAGCTGTTTTTT
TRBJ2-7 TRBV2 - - CASSEERFQYF TGTGCCAGCAGTGAAGAACGGTTCCAGTACTTC
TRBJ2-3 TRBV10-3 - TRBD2 CAISAGGVQHTQYF TGTGCCATCAGTGCGGGGGGGGTGCAGCATACGCAGTATTTT
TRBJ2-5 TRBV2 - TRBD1 CASSPGQGSRETQYF TGTGCCAGCAGTCCGGGACAGGGAAGCCGGGAGACCCAGTACTTC
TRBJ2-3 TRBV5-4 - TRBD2 CASSPTSGVGTDTQYF TGTGCCAGCAGCCCAACTAGCGGGGTTGGCACAGATACGCAGTATTTT
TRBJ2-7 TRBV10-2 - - CASRHPGGPSYEQYF TGCGCCAGCAGACACCCCGGAGGACCCTCCTACGAGCAGTACTTC
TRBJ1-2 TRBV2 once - CASSLQGLNYGYTF TGTGCCAGCAGCCTCCAGGGCCTCAACTATGGCTACACCTTC
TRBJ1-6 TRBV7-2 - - CASSLGGRGYNSPLHF TGTGCCAGCAGCTTAGGGGGGAGGGGCTATAATTCACCCCTCCACTTT
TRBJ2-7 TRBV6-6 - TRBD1 CASSYAGQGGEQYF TGTGCCAGCAGTTACGCGGGACAGGGTGGCGAGCAGTACTTC
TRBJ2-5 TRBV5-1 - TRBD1 CASRFTGGQETQYF TGCGCCAGCAGATTCACAGGGGGCCAAGAGACCCAGTACTTC
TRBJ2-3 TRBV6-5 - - CASRNRDTDTQYF TGTGCCAGCAGAAACAGAGACACAGATACGCAGTATTTT
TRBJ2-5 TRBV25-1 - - CASSEEGGGEKTQYF TGTGCCAGCAGTGAGGAGGGTGGGGGAGAAAAGACCCAGTACTTC
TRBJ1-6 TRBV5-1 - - CASRPLTSGGPGNSPLHF TGCGCCAGCAGACCACTAACGAGCGGGGGTCCGGGGAATTCACCCCTCCACTTT
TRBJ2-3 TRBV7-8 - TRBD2 CASSANPGLADTQYF TGTGCCAGCAGCGCCAATCCGGGACTAGCGGATACGCAGTATTTT
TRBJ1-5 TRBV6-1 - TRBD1 CASSAIRTGGLQPQHF TGTGCCAGCAGTGCAATCAGGACAGGGGGCCTCCAGCCCCAGCATTTT
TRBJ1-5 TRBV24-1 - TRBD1 CATSDPRTGDRNQPQHF TGTGCCACCAGTGATCCACGGACAGGGGACCGCAATCAGCCCCAGCATTTT
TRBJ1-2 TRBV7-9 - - CASSLVTGGYTF TGTGCCAGCAGCTTAGTGACAGGCGGCTACACCTTC
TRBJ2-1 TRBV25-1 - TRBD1 CASSVHRGPPINEQFF TGTGCCAGCAGTGTTCACAGGGGCCCCCCGATCAATGAGCAGTTCTTC
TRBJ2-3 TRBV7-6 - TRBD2 CASSSDLVAGGVQYF TGTGCCAGCAGCTCTGACCTTGTAGCGGGGGGTGTGCAGTATTTT
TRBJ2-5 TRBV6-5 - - CASSPPGQETQYF TGTGCCAGCAGCCCGCCAGGGCAAGAGACCCAGTACTTC
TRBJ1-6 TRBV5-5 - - CASSLRSLRDSPLHF TGTGCCAGCAGCTTGAGGTCCCTGCGGGATTCACCCCTCCACTTT
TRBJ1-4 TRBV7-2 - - CASSLGGAATNEKLFF TGTGCCAGCAGCTTAGGTGGGGCTGCAACTAATGAAAAACTGTTTTTT
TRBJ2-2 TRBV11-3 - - CASSARGGELFF TGTGCCAGCAGCGCCCGGGGCGGGGAGCTGTTTTTT
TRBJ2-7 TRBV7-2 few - CASSSAGYSSYEQYF TGTGCCAGCAGCTCAGCCGGGTATAGCTCCTACGAGCAGTACTTC
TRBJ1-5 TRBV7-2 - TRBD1 CASSRQGWQPQHF TGTGCCAGCAGCAGACAGGGTTGGCAGCCCCAGCATTTT
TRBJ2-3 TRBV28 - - CASSLAGAVTDTQYF TGTGCCAGCAGTTTGGCGGGGGCCGTCACAGATACGCAGTATTTT
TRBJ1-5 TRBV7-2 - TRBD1 CASSYTGASNQPQHF TGTGCCAGCAGCTATACAGGGGCCAGCAATCAGCCCCAGCATTTT
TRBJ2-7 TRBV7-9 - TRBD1 CASSPRDRGEQYF TGTGCCAGCAGCCCCCGGGACAGAGGCGAGCAGTACTTC
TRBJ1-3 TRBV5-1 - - CASSIDGSSGNTIYF TGCGCCAGCAGCATTGACGGGTCTTCTGGAAACACCATATATTTT
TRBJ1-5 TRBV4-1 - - CASSQDLEYSNQPQHF TGCGCCAGCAGCCAAGATTTGGAGTATAGCAATCAGCCCCAGCATTTT
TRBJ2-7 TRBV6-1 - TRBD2 CASSEGLAEPYEQYF TGTGCCAGCAGTGAAGGACTAGCGGAGCCGTACGAGCAGTACTTC
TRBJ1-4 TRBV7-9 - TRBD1 CASSSLDRGREKLFF TGTGCCAGCAGCTCCTTGGACAGGGGGCGAGAAAAACTGTTTTTT
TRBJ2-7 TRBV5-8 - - CASSSGGGGGPVSYEQYF TGTGCCAGCAGTAGTGGTGGAGGCGGGGGCCCTGTCTCCTACGAGCAGTACTTC
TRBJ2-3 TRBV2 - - CASSEAKLRGAPTDTQYF TGTGCCAGCAGTGAAGCCAAACTCCGGGGAGCGCCCACAGATACGCAGTATTTT
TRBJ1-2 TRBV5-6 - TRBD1 CASSYGTGVNYGYTF TGTGCCAGCAGCTATGGGACAGGCGTAAACTATGGCTACACCTTC
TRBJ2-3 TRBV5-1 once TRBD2 CASQTSGGRTDTQYF TGCGCCAGCCAAACTAGCGGGGGCCGCACAGATACGCAGTATTTT
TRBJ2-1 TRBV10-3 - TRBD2 CAISESIAGTSEQFF TGTGCCATCAGTGAGTCGATAGCGGGGACAAGTGAGCAGTTCTTC
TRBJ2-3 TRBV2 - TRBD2 CASQTSGGDTQYF TGTGCCAGCCAGACTAGCGGGGGGGATACGCAGTATTTT